The 21 T cell receptor beta chains presented below share a single source sample, sequenced in a study of shared clonotypes between healthy human individuals. The data were produced by immunoSEQ multiplex PCR, yet TCRdb's version contains in-frame clones alone and is incomplete. The sample yields hundreds of thousands of clones, more than 70% seen once. The sequencing sample was made of memory CD4+ T cells sorted from blood. Subset given: CD45RA-negative fraction. Source of these receptors: a woman aged 30 to 39 in good health.

This clone was seen only a few times. This rearrangement joins TRBV5-1 to TRBJ2-7, with 10 bases lining up with TRBD2. Per the germline V gene, CDR1 is SGHRS and CDR2 is YFSETQ. CDR3 length: 16 residues. J gave up 5 bases and V 0 bases, and 8 bases lay outside the gene matches. CDR3 in DNA: TGCGCCAGCAGCTTGGAGGGTCTAGCGGGAGTTCACGAGCAGTACTTC. Protein: CASSLEGLAGVHEQYF.

The gene calls are TRBV6-1 and TRBJ2-1, with TRBD2 as a possible D gene (6 bases). CDR3 length: 19 residues. From germline, CDR1 is MNHNS and CDR2 SASEGT. V was trimmed by 2 bases and J by 0 bases, leaving 20 bases between them. The CDR3 spells CASSEYLVGGRDSYNEQFF. DNA of the CDR3: TGTGCCAGCAGTGAATACTTGGTGGGAGGAAGGGACTCCTACAATGAGCAGTTCTTC.

The rearrangement uses TRBV7-9 and TRBJ1-2; 7 bases map to TRBD1. With 1 base clipped from V and 3 bases from J, the junction kept 8 bases outside the gene matches. There are 16 residues in the CDR3. The germline V gene encodes CDR1 SEHNR and CDR2 FQNEAQ (reference sequence). CDR3 amino acids: CASSLGGRQGDYGYTF. The CDR3 DNA reads TGTGCCAGCAGCTTAGGGGGTAGACAGGGAGACTATGGCTACACCTTC.

The V call is TRBV27, the J call TRBJ2-7, with 7 bases fitting TRBD1. From germline, CDR1 is MNHEY and CDR2 SMNVEV (reference sequence). The length of the CDR3 is 12 residues. Trimming cost V 6 bases and J 3 bases; bases outside gene matches: 2. The CDR3 bases are TGTGCCAGCAGAGACAGGGACTACGAGCAGTACTTC. Translation gives CASRDRDYEQYF.

This rearrangement joins TRBV27 to TRBJ1-2; 7 nucleotides agree with TRBD1. The junction had 8 bases not matched to a gene; V was cut back by 3 bases and J by 4 bases. The CDR3 covers 15 residues. Germline V gene sequence: CDR1 MNHEY, CDR2 SMNVEV (reference sequence). This chain's CDR3 is CASSFLDQGGYGYTF. CDR3 DNA: TGTGCCAGCAGTTTTTTGGATCAGGGGGGCTATGGCTACACCTTC.

J is TRBJ2-6 and V is TRBV25-1; D is unclear. Germline CDR1 is MGHDK and CDR2 is SYGVNS. Trimming pared 4 bases from V and 0 bases from J, leaving 4 bases between. This CDR3 is built from 14 residues. The CDR3 nucleotides are TGTGCCAGCAGTGCCTACTCTGGGGCCAACGTCCTGACTTTC. It is translated as CASSAYSGANVLTF.

V gene TRBV7-8 combines with J gene TRBJ1-1; tentatively, D is TRBD1 (6 bases). With 1 base removed from V and 6 bases from J, the gap between germline ends came to 18 bases. CDR1 is SGHVS, CDR2 FQNEAQ, per germline. This CDR3 has 16 residues. In nucleotides, the CDR3 is TGTGCCAGCAGCTTAGTGCCGGGGGCGGCCCGCGCTGAAGCTTTCTTT. Protein: CASSLVPGAARAEAFF.

The chain uses TRBV7-8 and TRBJ2-1; the D gene could be TRBD1 or TRBD2 (6 bases each). V was clipped by 5 bases and J by 4 bases, with 15 bases between them. Germline V lookup: CDR1 SGHVS, CDR2 FQNEAQ. The length of the CDR3 is 15 residues. This CDR3 is CASSGLRGGYNEQFF. CDR3 DNA sequence: TGTGCCAGCAGCGGACTCAGGGGAGGTTACAATGAGCAGTTCTTC.

This clone was found many times. The chain carries TRBV19 and TRBJ2-7; D gene ambiguous. Per germline, CDR1 LNHDA and CDR2 SQIVND (reference sequence). This CDR3 has 16 residues. The ends were cut back, 4 bases at V and 0 bases at J, with 16 bases in the middle. This CDR3 reads CASSKGFPDTSYEQYF. The CDR3 bases are TGTGCCAGTAGTAAGGGTTTCCCCGACACCTCCTACGAGCAGTACTTC. The whole variable domain, remainder taken from reference TRBV19 and TRBJ2-7, is DGGITQSPKYLFRKEGQNVTLSCEQNLNHDAMYWYRQDPGQGLRLIYYSQIVNDFQKGDIAEGYSVSREKKESFPLTVTSAQKNPTAFYLCASSKGFPDTSYEQYFGPGTRLTVT.

The V gene is TRBV6-5, the J gene TRBJ2-3, with D possibly being TRBD1 (6 bases). This CDR3 has 16 amino acids. Trimming shortened V by 2 bases and J by 0 bases, and 12 bases separated the two germline ends. Germline assignment: CDR1 MNHEY and CDR2 SVGAGI. The CDR3 sequence: CASSYHGQSSTDTQYF. The CDR3 DNA sequence: TGTGCCAGCAGTTACCACGGACAGAGTAGCACAGATACGCAGTATTTT.

This clone showed up just a few times. The rearrangement links TRBV27 to TRBJ2-5, with TRBD1 identical over 7 bases. Germline lookup yields CDR1 MNHEY and CDR2 SMNVEV (reference sequence). The CDR3 has 15 residues. Trimming took 5 bases from V and 4 from J; bases not matched to a gene: 10. This chain's CDR3 is CASSPNLGQVETQYF. The CDR3 DNA reads as TGTGCCAGCAGTCCCAACCTAGGACAGGTAGAGACCCAGTACTTC.

The sample holds a few counts of this clone. The chain combines TRBV30 with TRBJ2-1, with D unclear. V lost 2 bases and J 1 base, leaving 12 bases between the germline ends. Germline CDR1 reads GTSNPN; CDR2 reads SVGIG (reference sequence). The CDR3 sequence is 15 residues long. CDR3 DNA: TGTGCCTGGAGTTCGACCCTAGTATCCTACAATGAGCAGTTCTTC. Its protein product is CAWSSTLVSYNEQFF.

The table lists this clone with a few counts. The chain has TRBV7-8 and TRBJ2-1; 12 nucleotides line up with TRBD2. This CDR3 is built from 15 residues. V was clipped by 10 bases and J by 4 bases; unmatched bases: 8. The germline V gene has CDR1 SGHVS and CDR2 FQNEAQ. CDR3 in DNA: TGTGCCACAGGGGGACTAGCGGGTGCATACAATGAGCAGTTCTTC. As protein: CATGGLAGAYNEQFF.

V usage is TRBV2 and J usage is TRBJ2-1; D gene unclear. Germline CDR1 SNHLY, CDR2 FYNNEI. Trimming took 5 bases from V and 10 from J, leaving 12 bases between them. The CDR3 has 12 residues. CDR3 sequence reads: CASSPESIEQFF. Here the CDR3 DNA reads TGTGCCAGCAGTCCCGAGTCGATCGAGCAGTTCTTC.

This chain uses TRBV10-3 with TRBJ2-3; D could derive from TRBD1 or TRBD2 (5 bases each). The length of the CDR3 is 14 residues. Deletions cut 11 bases from V and 2 bases from J, with 17 bases between. The germline CDR1 and CDR2 sequences are ENHRY and SYGVKD. Here the CDR3 DNA reads TGTGCCGTTAGACCGGGACCGGACACAGATACGCAGTATTTT. Its translation is CAVRPGPDTDTQYF.

This clone appeared many times. This same CDR3 is encoded by further DNA sequences in the sample. The chain has TRBV11-3 and TRBJ1-1; TRBD1 aligns across 9 bases. Looked up from germline, CDR1 is SGHNT and CDR2 is YENEEA. This CDR3 is 15 amino acids long. The trim removed 2 bases at V and 2 bases at J, leaving 3 bases unmatched. CDR3 protein: CASSLSGQGNTEAFF. CDR3 nucleotide sequence: TGTGCCAGCAGCTTATCGGGACAGGGAAACACTGAAGCTTTCTTT.

This clone was found many times. This chain connects TRBV5-5 to TRBJ2-5; TRBD2 matches at 8 bases. The CDR3 loop spans 14 amino acids. J gave up 5 bases and V 4 bases, and 7 bases lay outside the gene matches. The germline gives CDR1 SGHKS, CDR2 YYEKEE (reference sequence). The CDR3 protein is CASSPRTSSETQYF. For the CDR3, the DNA is TGTGCCAGCAGCCCGAGGACTAGCTCGGAGACCCAGTACTTC.

This chain uses TRBV4-1 with TRBJ2-1; D uncertain. Per the germline V gene, CDR1 is MGHRA and CDR2 is YSYEKL. This CDR3 is 16 amino acids long. V was cut by 2 bases and J by 4 bases, with 15 bases left in between. CDR3 DNA: TGCGCCAGCAGCCAAACCTTGACCGTGAGATACAATGAGCAGTTCTTC. Its translation is CASSQTLTVRYNEQFF.

J is TRBJ1-5 and V is TRBV28, with TRBD1 identical over 10 bases. This CDR3 is built from 15 residues. The V gene's germline CDR1 is MDHEN and CDR2 SYDVKM. Unmatched junction bases numbered 9, after V lost 6 bases and J lost 7 bases. CDR3 nucleotides: TGTGCCAGCAGCAGAGAGACAGGGGGCTGGCAGCCCCAGCATTTT. Its translation is CASSRETGGWQPQHF. Variable domain in full (rest from reference TRBV28 and TRBJ1-5): DVKVTQSSRYLVKRTGEKVFLECVQDMDHENMFWYRQDPGLGLRLIYFSYDVKMKEKGDIPEGYSVSREKKERFSLILESASTNQTSMYLCASSRETGGWQPQHFGDGTRLSIL.

About this clone itself: Other DNA sequences from this sample encode an identical CDR3 as well. The V gene is TRBV6-1, the J gene TRBJ2-6; no reliable D call. The length of the CDR3 is 15 residues. V lost 6 bases and J lost 1, with 10 bases in between. CDR1 is MNHNS, CDR2 SASEGT, per germline. This chain's CDR3 is CASSEDPSGANVLTF. In DNA, the CDR3 is TGTGCCAGCAGCGAGGACCCATCTGGGGCCAACGTCCTGACTTTC.

The J gene is TRBJ2-3, the V gene TRBV7-9; no reliable D call. The germline V and J ends were trimmed by 5 bases and 3 bases, with 12 bases remaining between them. The CDR3 contains 14 residues. The germline V gene encodes CDR1 SEHNR and CDR2 FQNEAQ (reference sequence). CDR3 amino acids: CASSLEQPTDTQYF. In DNA, the CDR3 is TGTGCCAGCAGCCTGGAGCAACCGACAGATACGCAGTATTTT. Using reference TRBV7-9 and TRBJ2-3 for the parts outside the CDR3, the full variable domain is DTGVSQNPRHKITKRGQNVTFRCDPISEHNRLYWYRQTLGQGPEFLTYFQNEAQLEKSRLLSDRFSAERPKGSFSTLEIQRTEQGDSAMYLCASSLEQPTDTQYFGPGTRLTVL.